Each of the 10 T cell receptor beta chains below was sequenced from the same sample in a study of human T cells and chemical hapten exposure. The time point was: pre-sensitization, week 0. Treatment defined: therapeutic diphenylcyclopropenone sensitization with weekly scalp DPC. TCRdb re-derived calls from the RACE reads in MiXCR, one entry per CDR3 protein. This sample has about 350,000 distinct CDR3 sequences, with about 5.4% found just once. The sequencing here drew on whole blood, taken in connection with sensitization to the hapten diphenylcyclopropenone (DPC). Receptors originate from a woman under 30 with alopecia areata. Some clones in this sample may be carry-over from other donors' samples.

CDR3 sequence reads: CATSDLRDLRSPLHF. Written as DNA, the CDR3 is TGTGCCACCTCTGACCTCCGGGACCTACGTTCACCCCTCCACTTT. The chain carries TRBV6-2 or TRBV6-3 and TRBJ1-6; tentatively, D is TRBD1 (5 bases). Between the trimmed V and J ends, which lost 10 bases and 9 bases, there was a span of 22 bases. In germline, CDR1 is MNHEY, CDR2 SVGEGT. The CDR3 has 15 amino acids.

This clonotype was observed a handful of times. This chain links TRBV6-5 with TRBJ1-1, with TRBD1 matching 7 bases. Losses at the gene ends were 7 bases for V and 2 bases for J; bases not matched to a gene: 4. The CDR3 totals 13 residues. Germline V gene data show CDR1 as MNHEY and CDR2 as SVGAGI. The CDR3 DNA reads as TGTGCCAGCAACAGGGGCTTAAACACTGAAGCTTTCTTT. Residues: CASNRGLNTEAFF.

The rearrangement links TRBV5-1 to TRBJ1-1; TRBD1 agrees at 7 bases. With V trimmed by 4 bases and J by 1 base, 7 bases remained unmatched. This CDR3 has 15 residues. Per germline, CDR1 SGHRS and CDR2 YFSETQ. The DNA for the CDR3 is TGCGCCAGCAGCGGGGGGACAGTTTCGAACACTGAAGCTTTCTTT. It specifies CASSGGTVSNTEAFF.

This rearrangement joins TRBV6-2 or TRBV6-3 to TRBJ1-6; tentatively, D is TRBD1 (6 bases). Per germline, CDR1 MNHEY and CDR2 SVGEGT. The CDR3 is made up of 13 amino acids. The V end lost 4 bases, the J end lost 8 bases, and 9 bases lay between the germline ends. The CDR3 protein is CASSSDSHSPLHF. In nucleotides, the CDR3 is TGTGCCAGCAGTTCGGACAGCCATTCACCCCTCCACTTT.

This clonotype was seen at least ten times. V and J are TRBV7-6 and TRBJ1-1; D gene ambiguous. The CDR3 extends over 15 amino acids. CDR1 is SGHVS and CDR2 is FNYEAQ in the germline V gene. The V and J ends lost 4 bases and 5 bases respectively, with 17 bases between them. DNA for the CDR3: TGTGCCAGCAGCTCCTGGGAAACCTCGGGGACTGAAGCTTTCTTT. Its translation: CASSSWETSGTEAFF.

This clonotype was recorded many times. The chain employs TRBV11-3 and TRBJ2-1; D perhaps matches TRBD1 (5 bases). V was trimmed by 3 bases and J by 1 base, leaving 10 bases between them. The CDR3 covers 15 residues. Per germline, CDR1 SGHNT and CDR2 YENEEA. CDR3: CASSLSHRSYNEQFF. The CDR3 DNA is TGTGCCAGCAGCTTGTCGCACAGGTCCTACAATGAGCAGTTCTTC.

In this sample, this clonotype turned up a few times. The chain combines TRBV14 with TRBJ2-7; D remains ambiguous. The ends were cut back, 1 base at V and 0 bases at J, with 10 bases in the middle. This CDR3 is built from 15 residues. The germline CDR1 and CDR2 sequences are SGHDN and FVKESK. CDR3 amino acids: CASSQVGLPSYEQYF. CDR3 in DNA: TGTGCCAGCAGCCAAGTAGGGCTCCCCTCCTACGAGCAGTACTTC.

This clonotype was picked up many times. This chain uses TRBV6-1 with TRBJ2-2; D possibly uses TRBD1 or TRBD2 (5 bases each). Trimming pared 6 bases from V and 5 bases from J, leaving 13 bases between. Germline loops: CDR1 MNHNS, CDR2 SASEGT. This CDR3 spans 14 amino acids. In DNA form, the CDR3 reads TGTGCCAGCAGCGAGGGGTTGGAGACCGGGGAGCTGTTTTTT. Translation gives CASSEGLETGELFF.

This clonotype was found many times. J is TRBJ1-4 and V is TRBV7-2, with no clear D. V was pared by 0 bases and J by 4 bases, with 9 bases between. Germline V gene data show CDR1 as SGHTA and CDR2 as FQGNSA. The CDR3 spans 15 residues. CDR3 residues: CASSLAARINEKLFF. CDR3 coding DNA: TGTGCCAGCAGCTTAGCTGCCAGGATTAATGAAAAACTGTTTTTT.

This clonotype was seen repeatedly, ten times or more. This chain connects TRBV2 to TRBJ1-3, with TRBD1 matching 7 bases. V dropped 7 bases and J dropped 4; count of bases not matched to a gene: 13. Germline V lookup: CDR1 SNHLY, CDR2 FYNNEI. The CDR3 is made up of 16 amino acids. CDR3 protein: CASTRDSLLVGNTIYF. The CDR3 DNA follows: TGTGCCAGCACACGGGACAGCTTATTGGTCGGAAACACCATATATTTT.